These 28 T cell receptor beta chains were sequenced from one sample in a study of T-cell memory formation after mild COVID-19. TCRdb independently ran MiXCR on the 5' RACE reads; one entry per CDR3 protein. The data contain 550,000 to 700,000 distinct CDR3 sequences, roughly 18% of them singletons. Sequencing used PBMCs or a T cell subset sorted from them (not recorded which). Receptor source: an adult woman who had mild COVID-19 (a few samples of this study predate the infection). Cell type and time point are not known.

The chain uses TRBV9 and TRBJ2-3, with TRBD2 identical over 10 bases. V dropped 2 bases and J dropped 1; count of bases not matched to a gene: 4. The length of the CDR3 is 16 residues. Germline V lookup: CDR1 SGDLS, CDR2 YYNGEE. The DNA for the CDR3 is TGTGCCAGCAGCGTCCCCACTAGCGGGGGCACAGATACGCAGTATTTT. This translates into CASSVPTSGGTDTQYF.

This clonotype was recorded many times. The CDR3 sequence: CASSSTSGTGTEQFF. CDR3 in DNA: TGCGCCAGCAGCAGTACTAGCGGGACTGGGACTGAGCAGTTCTTC. The J gene is TRBJ2-1, the V gene TRBV5-1; the match to TRBD2 covers 10 bases. The CDR3 is made up of 15 amino acids. Germline V gives CDR1 SGHRS, CDR2 YFSETQ. J gave up 9 bases and V 4 bases, and 10 bases lay outside the gene matches.

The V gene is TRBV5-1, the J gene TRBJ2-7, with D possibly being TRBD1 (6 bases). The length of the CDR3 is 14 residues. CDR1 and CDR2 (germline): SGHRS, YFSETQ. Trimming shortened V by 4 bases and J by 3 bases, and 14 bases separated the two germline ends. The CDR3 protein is CASSRNRVGYEQYF. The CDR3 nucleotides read TGCGCCAGCAGCCGGAACAGGGTCGGCTACGAGCAGTACTTC.

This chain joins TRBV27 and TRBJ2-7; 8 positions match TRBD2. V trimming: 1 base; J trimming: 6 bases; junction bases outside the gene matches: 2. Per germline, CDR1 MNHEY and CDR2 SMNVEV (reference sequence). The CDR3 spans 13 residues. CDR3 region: CASSLWLAGEQYF. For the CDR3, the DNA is TGTGCCAGCAGTTTATGGCTAGCGGGCGAGCAGTACTTC.

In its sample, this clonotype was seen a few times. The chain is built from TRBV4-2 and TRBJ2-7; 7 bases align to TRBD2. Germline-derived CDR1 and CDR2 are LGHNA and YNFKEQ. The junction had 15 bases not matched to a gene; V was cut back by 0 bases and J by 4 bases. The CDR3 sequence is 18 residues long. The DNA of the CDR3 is TGTGCCAGCAGCCAAGATCCCCCCACTAGCGCGGGGTTTTACGAGCAGTACTTC. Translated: CASSQDPPTSAGFYEQYF.

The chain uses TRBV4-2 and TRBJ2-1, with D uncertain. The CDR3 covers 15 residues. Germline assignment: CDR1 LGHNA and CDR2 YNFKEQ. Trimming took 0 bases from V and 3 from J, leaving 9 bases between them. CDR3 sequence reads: CASSQETRIYNEQFF. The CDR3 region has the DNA TGTGCCAGCAGCCAAGAAACCCGAATCTACAATGAGCAGTTCTTC.

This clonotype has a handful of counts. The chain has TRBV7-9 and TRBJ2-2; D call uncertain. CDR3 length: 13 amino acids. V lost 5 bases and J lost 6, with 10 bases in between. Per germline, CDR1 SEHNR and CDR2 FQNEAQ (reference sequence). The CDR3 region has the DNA TGTGCCAGCAGCACCCGTGTCGCCGGGGAGCTGTTTTTT. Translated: CASSTRVAGELFF.

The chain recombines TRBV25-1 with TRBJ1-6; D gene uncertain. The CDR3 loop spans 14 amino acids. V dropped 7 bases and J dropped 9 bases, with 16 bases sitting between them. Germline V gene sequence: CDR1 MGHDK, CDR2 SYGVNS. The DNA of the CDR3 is TGTGCCAGCACCACGGACGCGGAGGCTTCACCCCTCCACTTT. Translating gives CASTTDAEASPLHF.

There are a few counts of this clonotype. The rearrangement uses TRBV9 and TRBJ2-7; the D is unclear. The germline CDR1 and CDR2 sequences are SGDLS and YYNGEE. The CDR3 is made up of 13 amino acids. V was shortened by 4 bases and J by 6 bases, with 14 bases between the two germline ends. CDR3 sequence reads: CASSLADLGEQYF. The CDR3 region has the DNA TGTGCCAGCAGCCTCGCGGACCTGGGCGAGCAGTACTTC.

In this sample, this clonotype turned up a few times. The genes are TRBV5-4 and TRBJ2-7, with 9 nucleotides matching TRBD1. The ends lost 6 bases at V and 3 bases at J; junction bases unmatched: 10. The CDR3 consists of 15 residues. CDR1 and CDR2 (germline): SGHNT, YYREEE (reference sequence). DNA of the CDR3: TGTGCCAGCACTCAATCGGACAGGGGCCTCTACGAGCAGTACTTC. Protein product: CASTQSDRGLYEQYF.

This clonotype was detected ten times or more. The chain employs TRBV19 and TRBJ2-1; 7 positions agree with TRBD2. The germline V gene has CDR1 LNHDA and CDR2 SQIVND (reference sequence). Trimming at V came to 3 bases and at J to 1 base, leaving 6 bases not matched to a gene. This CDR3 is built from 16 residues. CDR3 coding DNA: TGTGCCAGTAGTATCGCGGCTAGCGGATCCTACAATGAGCAGTTCTTC. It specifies CASSIAASGSYNEQFF. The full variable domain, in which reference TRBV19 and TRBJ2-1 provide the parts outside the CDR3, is DGGITQSPKYLFRKEGQNVTLSCEQNLNHDAMYWYRQDPGQGLRLIYYSQIVNDFQKGDIAEGYSVSREKKESFPLTVTSAQKNPTAFYLCASSIAASGSYNEQFFGPGTRLTVL.

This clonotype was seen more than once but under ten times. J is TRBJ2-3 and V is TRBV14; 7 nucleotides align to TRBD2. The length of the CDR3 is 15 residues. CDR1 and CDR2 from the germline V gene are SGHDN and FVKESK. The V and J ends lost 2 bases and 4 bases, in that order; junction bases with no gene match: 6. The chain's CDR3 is CASSQLAAPADTQYF. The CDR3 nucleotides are TGTGCCAGCAGCCAACTAGCGGCCCCCGCAGATACGCAGTATTTT.

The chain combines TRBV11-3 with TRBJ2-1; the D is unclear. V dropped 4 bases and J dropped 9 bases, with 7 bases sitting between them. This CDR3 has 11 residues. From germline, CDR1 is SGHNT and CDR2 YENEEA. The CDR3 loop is CASSYTGEQFF. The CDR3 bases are TGTGCCAGCAGCTATACCGGTGAGCAGTTCTTC.

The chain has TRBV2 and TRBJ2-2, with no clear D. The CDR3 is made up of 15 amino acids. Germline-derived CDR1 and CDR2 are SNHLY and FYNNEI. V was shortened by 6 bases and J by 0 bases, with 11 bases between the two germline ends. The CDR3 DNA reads TGTGCCAGCAGGTTTAACGACACGAACACCGGGGAGCTGTTTTTT. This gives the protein CASRFNDTNTGELFF.

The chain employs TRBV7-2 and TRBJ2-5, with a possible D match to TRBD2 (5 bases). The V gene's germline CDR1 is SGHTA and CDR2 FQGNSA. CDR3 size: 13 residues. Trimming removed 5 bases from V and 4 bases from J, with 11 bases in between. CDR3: CASSKRRGETQYF. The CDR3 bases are TGTGCCAGCAGCAAGCGACGGGGAGAGACCCAGTACTTC.

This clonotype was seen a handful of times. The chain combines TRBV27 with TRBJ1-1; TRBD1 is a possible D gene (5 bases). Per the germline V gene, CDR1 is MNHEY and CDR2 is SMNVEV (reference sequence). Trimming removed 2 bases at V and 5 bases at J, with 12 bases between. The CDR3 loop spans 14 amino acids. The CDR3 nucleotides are TGTGCCAGCAGTTTAGTGGCAGGGAGGACTGAAGCTTTCTTT. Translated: CASSLVAGRTEAFF.

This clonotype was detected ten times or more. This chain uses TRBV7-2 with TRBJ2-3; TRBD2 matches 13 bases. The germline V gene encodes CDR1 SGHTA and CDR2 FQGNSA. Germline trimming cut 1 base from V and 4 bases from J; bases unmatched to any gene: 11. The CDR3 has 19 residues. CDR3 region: CASSLGLGTSGMGADTQYF. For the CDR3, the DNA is TGTGCCAGCAGCTTAGGCCTAGGGACTAGCGGGATGGGCGCAGATACGCAGTATTTT. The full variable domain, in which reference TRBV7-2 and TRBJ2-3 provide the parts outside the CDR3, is GAGVSQSPSNKVTEKGKDVELRCDPISGHTALYWYRQSLGQGLEFLIYFQGNSAPDKSGLPSDRFSAERTGGSVSTLTIQRTQQEDSAVYLCASSLGLGTSGMGADTQYFGPGTRLTVL.

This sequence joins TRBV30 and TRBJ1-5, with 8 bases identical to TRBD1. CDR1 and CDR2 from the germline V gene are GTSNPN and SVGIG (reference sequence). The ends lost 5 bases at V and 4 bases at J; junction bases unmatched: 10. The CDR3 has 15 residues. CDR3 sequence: CAWAHGTGGNQPQHF. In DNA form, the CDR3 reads TGTGCCTGGGCTCACGGGACAGGAGGAAATCAGCCCCAGCATTTT.

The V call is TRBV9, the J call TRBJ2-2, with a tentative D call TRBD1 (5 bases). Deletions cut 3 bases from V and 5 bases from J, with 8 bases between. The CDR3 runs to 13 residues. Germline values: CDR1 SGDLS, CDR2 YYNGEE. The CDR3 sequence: CASSATGTGELFF. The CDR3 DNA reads TGTGCCAGCAGCGCAACAGGAACCGGGGAGCTGTTTTTT.

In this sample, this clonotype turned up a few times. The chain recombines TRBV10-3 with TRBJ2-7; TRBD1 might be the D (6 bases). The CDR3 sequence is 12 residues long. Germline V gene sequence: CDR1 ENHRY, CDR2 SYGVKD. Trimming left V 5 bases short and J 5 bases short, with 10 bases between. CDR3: CAISPQGHEQYF. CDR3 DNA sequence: TGTGCCATCAGTCCACAGGGTCACGAGCAGTACTTC.

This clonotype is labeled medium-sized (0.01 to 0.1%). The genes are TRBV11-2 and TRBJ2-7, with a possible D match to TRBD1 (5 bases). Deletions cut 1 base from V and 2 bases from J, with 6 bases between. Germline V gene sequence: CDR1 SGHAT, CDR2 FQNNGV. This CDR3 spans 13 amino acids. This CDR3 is CASSLGQPYEQYF. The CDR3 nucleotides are TGTGCCAGCAGCTTAGGACAGCCCTACGAGCAGTACTTC.

CDR3 nucleotides: TGTGCCAGCAGTTTACGGCTAGATCCCTACGAGCAGTACTTC. It codes for CASSLRLDPYEQYF. V gene TRBV12-3 or TRBV12-4 combines with J gene TRBJ2-7; D gene uncertain. The V end lost 2 bases, the J end lost 2 bases, and 10 bases lay between the germline ends. There are 14 residues in the CDR3.

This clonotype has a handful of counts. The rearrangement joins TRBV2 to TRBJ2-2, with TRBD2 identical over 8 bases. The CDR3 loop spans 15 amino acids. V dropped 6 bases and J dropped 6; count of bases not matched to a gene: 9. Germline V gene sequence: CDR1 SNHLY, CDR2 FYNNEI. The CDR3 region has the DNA TGTGCCAGCAGCCTACTGACTAGCGTGCCCGGGGAGCTGTTTTTT. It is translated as CASSLLTSVPGELFF.

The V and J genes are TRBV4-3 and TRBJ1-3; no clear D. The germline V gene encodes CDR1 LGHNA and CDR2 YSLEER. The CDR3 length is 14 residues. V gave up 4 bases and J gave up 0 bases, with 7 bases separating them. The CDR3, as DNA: TGCGCCAGCAGCCTCGACCTCTCTGGAAACACCATATATTTT. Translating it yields CASSLDLSGNTIYF.

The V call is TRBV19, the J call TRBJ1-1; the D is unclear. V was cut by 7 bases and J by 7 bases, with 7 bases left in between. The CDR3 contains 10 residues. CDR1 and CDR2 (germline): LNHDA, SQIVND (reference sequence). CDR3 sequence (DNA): TGTGCCAGTAAAGGCGGTGAAGCTTTCTTT. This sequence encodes CASKGGEAFF.

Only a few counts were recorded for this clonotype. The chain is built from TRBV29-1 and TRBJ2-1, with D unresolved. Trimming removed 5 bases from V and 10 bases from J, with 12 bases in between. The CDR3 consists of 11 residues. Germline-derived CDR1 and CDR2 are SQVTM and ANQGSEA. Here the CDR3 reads CSVYSLLEQFF. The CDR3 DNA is TGCAGCGTTTATTCCCTACTAGAGCAGTTCTTC.

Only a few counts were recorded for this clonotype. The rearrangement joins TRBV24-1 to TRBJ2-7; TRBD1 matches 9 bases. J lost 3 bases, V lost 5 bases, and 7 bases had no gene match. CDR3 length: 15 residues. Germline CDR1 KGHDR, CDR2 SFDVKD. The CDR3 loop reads CATSALQGAVYEQYF. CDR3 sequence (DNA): TGTGCCACCAGTGCCCTACAGGGGGCTGTCTACGAGCAGTACTTC.

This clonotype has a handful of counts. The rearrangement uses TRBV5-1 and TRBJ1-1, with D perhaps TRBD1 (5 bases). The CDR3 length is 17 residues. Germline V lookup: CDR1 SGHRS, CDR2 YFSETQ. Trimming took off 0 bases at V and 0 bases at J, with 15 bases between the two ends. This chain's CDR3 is CASSLGGRTNMNTEAFF. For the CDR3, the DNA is TGCGCCAGCAGCTTGGGGGGCAGGACAAACATGAACACTGAAGCTTTCTTT. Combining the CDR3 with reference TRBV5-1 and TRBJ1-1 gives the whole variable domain KAGVTQTPRYLIKTRGQQVTLSCSPISGHRSVSWYQQTPGQGLQFLFEYFSETQRNKGNFPGRFSGRQFSNSRSEMNVSTLELGDSALYLCASSLGGRTNMNTEAFFGQGTRLTVV.